Following are 5 T cell receptor beta chains from one sample sequenced in a study of blood T cell repertoires in COVID-19 (dated by TCRdb to the early 2020s). Preparation of the library involved the immunoSEQ multiplex PCR assay. The clones in this table, taken by TCRdb from immuneACCESS, are in-frame only. Not every clone is retained; where verified, under half of the shortfall comes from an unresolved V gene, and the cause of the rest is unknown. The sample table contains more than 400,000 clones; only one count was recorded for 90% of them. About 0.6% of the sample is held by the ten biggest clonotypes. The specimen was PBMCs or T cells enriched from blood (not recorded which). The origin of the receptors is a man aged 18-30 years who had recovered from COVID-19.

This chain uses TRBV19 with TRBJ2-5; 9 bases are a match to TRBD2. This CDR3 region has 12 residues. With V trimmed by 11 bases and J by 3 bases, 4 bases remained unmatched. CDR1 is LNHDA, CDR2 SQIVND, per germline (reference sequence). Here the CDR3 DNA reads TGTGCCGGGCGACTAGCGGAAGAGACCCAGTACTTC. It specifies CAGRLAEETQYF.

The chain joins TRBV2 to TRBJ2-7; maybe TRBD2 (5 bases). The germline V gene encodes CDR1 SNHLY and CDR2 FYNNEI. V was cut by 5 bases and J by 1 base, with 21 bases left in between. The CDR3 runs 17 residues. The CDR3 reads CASSSAFPGSASYEQYF. The DNA of the CDR3 is TGTGCCAGCAGTTCTGCCTTCCCGGGATCCGCATCCTACGAGCAGTACTTC.

This chain connects TRBV5-8 to TRBJ2-4, with no clear D. The V gene lost 6 bases and the J gene lost 2 bases, with 15 bases spanning the gap. The germline CDR1 and CDR2 sequences are SGHTS and YDEGEE. The CDR3 consists of 15 residues. Here the CDR3 DNA reads TGTGCCAGCACCCGCCTGGGCAGCTCCAAAAACATTCAGTACTTC. Translated: CASTRLGSSKNIQYF.

The chain joins TRBV5-6 to TRBJ1-3; 9 bases map to TRBD1. The V segment lost 2 bases and the J segment 1 base; nucleotides outside the gene matches: 4. The CDR3 runs 16 residues. Germline-derived CDR1 and CDR2 are SGHDT and YYEEEE. CDR3: CASSLHGQGSGNTIYF. The CDR3 DNA reads TGTGCCAGCAGCTTACATGGACAGGGGTCTGGAAACACCATATATTTT.

This chain links TRBV28 with TRBJ2-7, with TRBD1 matching 7 bases. The CDR3 covers 15 residues. The germline gives CDR1 MDHEN, CDR2 SYDVKM. Trimming at V came to 3 bases and at J to 3 bases, leaving 8 bases not matched to a gene. This chain's CDR3 is CASSFTGVRVYEQYF. CDR3 DNA: TGTGCCAGCAGTTTTACAGGGGTCCGGGTCTACGAGCAGTACTTC.